The 12 T cell receptor beta chains reported below all come from one sample, sequenced in a study of T cells in Graves' hyperthyroidism and ophthalmopathy. From RNA transcripts, TCR beta CDR3 regions were amplified. A first-round RT-PCR of the TCR CDR3 used the HTBI primer set. MiXCR, run by TCRdb on the multiplex PCR reads, gives a single entry per CDR3 protein. Among around 340,000 distinct CDR3 sequences, about 18% were seen once, and the ten largest hold almost 35%. Sequenced: blood. All receptors derive from a woman aged 25 to 39 with Graves' hyperthyroidism that later progressed to Graves' ophthalmopathy.

Concerning this clonotype: This may be a read error, as it is one base from a much larger clone. This sequence joins TRBV2 and TRBJ2-7; D is perhaps TRBD1 or TRBD2 (5 bases each). The germline CDR1 and CDR2 sequences are SNHLY and FYNNEI. This CDR3 is built from 11 residues. The ends were cut back, 9 bases at V and 4 bases at J, with 10 bases in the middle. The CDR3 DNA is TGTGCCAGTTGGGGGAGATACGAGCAGTACTTC. Translating it yields CASWGRYEQYF.

This clonotype was counted at least ten times. The V call is TRBV29-1, the J call TRBJ2-3; TRBD1 is a possible D gene (6 bases). Germline CDR1 is SQVTM and CDR2 is ANQGSEA. Deletions cut 7 bases from V and 5 bases from J, with 13 bases between. The CDR3 totals 12 residues. CDR3 protein: CSGTALLDTQYF. Here the CDR3 DNA reads TGCAGCGGGACAGCATTGCTAGATACGCAGTATTTT.

This clonotype was seen repeatedly, ten times or more. The chain joins TRBV28 to TRBJ1-1, with 8 bases aligning to TRBD1. In germline, CDR1 is MDHEN, CDR2 SYDVKM. V was clipped by 3 bases and J by 1 base; unmatched bases: 7. This CDR3 comprises 16 residues. The DNA for the CDR3 is TGTGCCAGCAGTTTGGCGCAGGGGGCCTCGAACACTGAAGCTTTCTTT. Its protein is CASSLAQGASNTEAFF.

The J gene is TRBJ2-7, the V gene TRBV3-1; unclear D gene. Germline CDR1 reads LGHDT; CDR2 reads YNNKEL (reference sequence). Trimming took off 0 bases at V and 4 bases at J, with 7 bases between the two ends. There are 13 residues in the CDR3. As DNA, the CDR3 is TGTGCCAGCAGCCAAGAGGCAATGTACGAGCAGTACTTC. It yields the protein CASSQEAMYEQYF.

This chain joins TRBV7-9 and TRBJ2-1; TRBD1 agrees at 9 bases. The CDR3 spans 16 residues. V shed 0 bases and J 6 bases; nucleotides not matched to a gene: 6. Germline lookup yields CDR1 SEHNR and CDR2 FQNEAQ (reference sequence). Written as DNA, the CDR3 is TGTGCCAGCAGCTTAGCGTGGGGACAGGGTAGCAATGAGCAGTTCTTC. Protein: CASSLAWGQGSNEQFF.

The CDR3 region is CASSLDARRGWDQPQHF. CDR3 DNA sequence: TGTGCCAGCAGCTTGGACGCAAGGCGGGGATGGGATCAGCCCCAGCATTTT. The chain links TRBV7-8 to TRBJ1-5; D call uncertain. The V gene lost 3 bases and the J gene lost 5 bases, with 20 bases spanning the gap. The germline V gene encodes CDR1 SGHVS and CDR2 FQNEAQ. This CDR3 spans 17 amino acids.

This clonotype was found many times. The V and J genes are TRBV5-5 and TRBJ2-7, with no clear D. Germline CDR1 and CDR2: SGHKS and YYEKEE (reference sequence). The CDR3 loop spans 13 amino acids. Trimming removed 2 bases at V and 5 bases at J, with 11 bases between. CDR3 residues: CASSLTHRNEQYF. In DNA, the CDR3 is TGTGCCAGCAGCTTAACCCATCGGAACGAGCAGTACTTC. The full variable domain, in which reference TRBV5-5 and TRBJ2-7 provide the parts outside the CDR3, is DAGVTQSPTHLIKTRGQQVTLRCSPISGHKSVSWYQQVLGQGPQFIFQYYEKEERGRGNFPDRFSARQFPNYSSELNVNALLLGDSALYLCASSLTHRNEQYFGPGTRLTVT.

Many counts were recorded for this clonotype. J is TRBJ1-5 and V is TRBV24-1; 8 nucleotides align to TRBD1. J gave up 9 bases and V 3 bases, and 6 bases lay outside the gene matches. This CDR3 is 14 amino acids long. Germline CDR1 and CDR2: KGHDR and SFDVKD. CDR3 nucleotides: TGTGCCACCAGTGATGAGGACAGGGCGACGCCCCAGCATTTT. Amino acid sequence: CATSDEDRATPQHF.

This chain uses TRBV7-9 with TRBJ2-7; 10 nucleotides align to TRBD2. This CDR3 region has 13 residues. The V gene end was trimmed by 5 bases and the J gene end by 6 bases; junction bases not matched to a gene: 4. CDR1 and CDR2 (germline): SEHNR, FQNEAQ (reference sequence). The DNA of the CDR3 is TGTGCCAGCAGCCTCCTAGCGGGAGCCGAGCAGTACTTC. Translation gives CASSLLAGAEQYF. Filled out from reference TRBV7-9 and TRBJ2-7, the complete variable domain reads DTGVSQNPRHKITKRGQNVTFRCDPISEHNRLYWYRQTLGQGPEFLTYFQNEAQLEKSRLLSDRFSAERPKGSFSTLEIQRTEQGDSAMYLCASSLLAGAEQYFGPGTRLTVT.

This clonotype was recorded many times. The CDR3 loop is CSARQGSGNQPQHF. CDR3 DNA: TGCAGTGCTAGACAGGGAAGCGGCAATCAGCCCCAGCATTTT. The V call is TRBV20-1, the J call TRBJ1-5, with a possible D match to TRBD1 (5 bases). CDR1 DFQATT and CDR2 SNEGSKA come from the germline V gene (reference sequence). The V end was cut by 2 bases, the J end by 2 bases, with 10 bases between. The CDR3 is made up of 14 amino acids.

The CDR3 loop is CASGGTSSSYEQYF. CDR3 in DNA: TGTGCCAGCGGGGGGACTAGCAGTTCCTACGAGCAGTACTTC. V and J are TRBV6-2 or TRBV6-3 and TRBJ2-7, with 9 bases that match TRBD2. The CDR3 covers 14 residues. Trimming took 8 bases from V and 1 from J; bases not matched to a gene: 6. CDR1 is MNHEY and CDR2 is SVGEGT in the germline V gene.

This clonotype has a single count. This may come from a read error, since a much larger clone is one base off. The rearrangement uses TRBV19 and TRBJ2-3, with D hard to call. This CDR3 has 14 residues. The germline V gene has CDR1 LNHDA and CDR2 SQIVND (reference sequence). Trimming took off 7 bases at V and 4 bases at J, with 15 bases between the two ends. CDR3 in DNA: TGTGCCAGTACCCAGAGACGCCGCGCAGATACGCAGTATTTT. It codes for CASTQRRRADTQYF.